The 2 T cell receptor beta chains in this list originate from one sample, sequenced in a study of a mutant IDH1 vaccine in newly diagnosed glioma. The time point: baseline, week 1 (first vaccination visit). Treatment meaning: pre-vaccination baseline after standard-of-care therapy. The protocol was immunoSEQ multiplex PCR, while the TCRdb copy is restricted to in-frame clones and leaves out a portion. The sample holds nearly 50,000 clones, just over 85% seen once. The sample consisted of PBMCs, taken from a glioma patient treated with radiotherapy, temozolomide or both. The receptors were sampled from a man in his forties with glioma.

The chain joins TRBV5-1 to TRBJ2-7; the D is unclear. Germline CDR1 reads SGHRS; CDR2 reads YFSETQ. The ends were cut back, 5 bases at V and 2 bases at J, with 20 bases in the middle. CDR3 size: 16 residues. The CDR3 loop reads CASRRSIIGGTYEQYF. In nucleotides, the CDR3 is TGCGCCAGCAGACGGTCGATAATAGGCGGCACCTACGAGCAGTACTTC.

The CDR3 DNA reads as TGTGCCAGCAGCCAAGAGACTGCTCGGAGCTCTGGAAACACCATATATTTT. Translated: CASSQETARSSGNTIYF. The J gene is TRBJ1-3, the V gene TRBV4-2; no clear D gene. Germline V gives CDR1 LGHNA, CDR2 YNFKEQ. The CDR3 spans 17 residues. The V gene lost 0 bases and the J gene lost 0 bases, with 12 bases spanning the gap.